The TCR beta chain described here comes from a study of CD8+ T cells in alopecia areata. Treatment indicated: oral pan-JAK inhibitor, 5-10 mg twice daily. Germline loops: CDR1 SGHTA, CDR2 FQGTGA. Trimming removed 5 bases from V and 5 bases from J, with 9 bases in between. There are 13 residues in the CDR3. RNA, once extracted, was reverse transcribed into cDNA for use as the sequencing template. Profiled with immunoSEQ multiplex PCR; TCRdb holds only in-frame clones, not every one. Of 190,000 or so clones in the sample, about 62% are singletons; the top ten hold more than 5.5%. The sequencing here drew on CD4+ T cells sorted from blood, taken at week 24, from a patient treated with tofacitinib. The TCR comes from a human donor with alopecia areata. J is TRBJ2-2 and V is TRBV7-3; D unresolved. The chain's CDR3 is CASSPPGTGELFF. As DNA, the CDR3 is TGTGCCAGCAGCCCCCCTGGAACCGGGGAGCTGTTTTTT. The full variable domain, in which reference TRBV7-3 and TRBJ2-2 provide the parts outside the CDR3, is GAGVSQTPSNKVTEKGKYVELRCDPISGHTALYWYRQSLGQGPEFLIYFQGTGAADDSGLPNDRFFAVRPEGSVSTLKIQRTERGDSAVYLCASSPPGTGELFFGEGSRLTVL.